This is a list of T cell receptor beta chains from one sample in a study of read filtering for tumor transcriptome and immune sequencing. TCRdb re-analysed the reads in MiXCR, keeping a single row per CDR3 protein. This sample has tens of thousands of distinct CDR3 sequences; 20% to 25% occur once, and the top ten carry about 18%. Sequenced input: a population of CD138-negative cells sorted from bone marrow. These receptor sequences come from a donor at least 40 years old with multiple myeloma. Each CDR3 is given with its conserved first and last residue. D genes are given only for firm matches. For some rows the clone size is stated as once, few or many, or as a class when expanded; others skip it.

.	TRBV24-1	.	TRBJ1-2	TGTGCCACCAGTGAACACGGACAGTCCTATGGCTACACCTTC	CATSEHGQSYGYTF
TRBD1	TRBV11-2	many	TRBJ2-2	TGTGCCAGCAGCCCCGGACAGGGATGGGACGGGGAGCTGTTTTTT	CASSPGQGWDGELFF
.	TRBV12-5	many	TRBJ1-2	TGTGCTAGTGGTTTGGGCAGCCCTAACTATGGCTACACCTTC	CASGLGSPNYGYTF
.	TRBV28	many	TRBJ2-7	TGTGCCAGCAGATCAGGGGGGCGCCAGATAAGGTCTTACGAGCAGTACTTC	CASRSGGRQIRSYEQYF
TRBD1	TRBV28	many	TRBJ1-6	TGTGCCAGCAGTCCTCCCCGACAGGGAGCGAATTCACCCCTCCACTTT	CASSPPRQGANSPLHF
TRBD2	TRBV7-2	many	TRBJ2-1	TGTGCCAGCAGCCGTACTAGCGGGAGTGCGGTCGAGCAGTTCTTC	CASSRTSGSAVEQFF
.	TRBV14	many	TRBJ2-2	TGTGCCAGCAGCCAACGTCACGACTCTACGTACACCGGGGAGCTGTTTTTT	CASSQRHDSTYTGELFF
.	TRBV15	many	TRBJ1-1	TGTGCCACCAGCAGGAGGGATACTGAAGCTTTCTTT	CATSRRDTEAFF
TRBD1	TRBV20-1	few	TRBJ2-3	TGCAGTGCTATGCAGAGGGACAGGGGGGACACAGATACGCAGTATTTT	CSAMQRDRGDTDTQYF
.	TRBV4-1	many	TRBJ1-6	TGCGCCAGCAGCCAAGATCTCAGGGGTAATTCACCCCTCCACTTT	CASSQDLRGNSPLHF
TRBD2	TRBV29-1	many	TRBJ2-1	TGCAGCGTTCCCCTGACTAGCGTTTTGGGTGAGCAGTTCTTC	CSVPLTSVLGEQFF
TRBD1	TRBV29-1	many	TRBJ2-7	TGCAGCGTTGAAGATCTGGGACAGGGCCCCTACGAGCAGTACTTC	CSVEDLGQGPYEQYF
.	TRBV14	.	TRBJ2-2	TGTGCCAGCAGCCAAGACGCTGTGGGGCTTAGCACCGGGGAGCTGTTTTTT	CASSQDAVGLSTGELFF
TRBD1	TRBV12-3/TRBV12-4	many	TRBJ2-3	TGTGCCAGCAGTTTACTAGGGGGCGGACCAGATACGCAGTATTTT	CASSLLGGGPDTQYF
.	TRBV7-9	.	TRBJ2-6	TGTGCCAGCAGCTCCCGTCCGATTAGCTCTGGGGCCAACGTCCTGACTTTC	CASSSRPISSGANVLTF
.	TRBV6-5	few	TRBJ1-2	TGTGCCAGCAGGTCCTCGGGGGGTTTTGGCTACACCTTC	CASRSSGGFGYTF
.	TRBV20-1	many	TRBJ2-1	TGCAGTGCTAGAGAAGGCTTTAGCTCCTACAATGAGCAGTTCTTC	CSAREGFSSYNEQFF
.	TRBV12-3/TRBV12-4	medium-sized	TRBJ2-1	TGTGCCGTAAACCGGGACAACTCATACAATGAGCAGTTCTTC	CAVNRDNSYNEQFF
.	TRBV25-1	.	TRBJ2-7	TGTGCCAGCAGTGAATCGACAGGCGGATCCTACGAGCAGTACTTC	CASSESTGGSYEQYF
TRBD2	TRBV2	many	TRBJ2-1	TGTGCCAGCAGGGAGGGGACTAGCGTTTACAATGAGCAGTTCTTC	CASREGTSVYNEQFF
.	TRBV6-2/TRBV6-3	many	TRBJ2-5	TGTGCCAGCAGTTTCGACAGTCGGGGGACCCAGTACTTC	CASSFDSRGTQYF
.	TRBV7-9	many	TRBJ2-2	TGTGCCAGCAGCTTAGAGACAGTGAACACCGGGGAGCTGTTTTTT	CASSLETVNTGELFF
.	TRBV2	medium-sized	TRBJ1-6	TGTGCCAGCAGTGAATTGATCGGGGGGAGCTCCTATAATTCACCCCTCCACTTT	CASSELIGGSSYNSPLHF
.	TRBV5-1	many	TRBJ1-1	TGCGCCAGCAGCTTGGGGCGTTTAAACACTGAAGCTTTCTTT	CASSLGRLNTEAFF
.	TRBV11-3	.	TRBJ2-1	TGTGCCAGCAGCTTAACTGAGAGGGCCTATAATGAGCAGTTCTTC	CASSLTERAYNEQFF
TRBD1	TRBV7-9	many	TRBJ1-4	TGTGCCAGCAGCCCCCGACAGGGGCCCTCGGAAAAACTGTTTTTT	CASSPRQGPSEKLFF
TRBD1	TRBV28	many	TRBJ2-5	TGTGCCAGCAGGCCCTCGGGACAGGGGAAAGAGACCCAGTACTTC	CASRPSGQGKETQYF
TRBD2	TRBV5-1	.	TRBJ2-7	TGCGCCAGCAGCTTCCTAGCGGGAGTGGTCTACGAGCAGTACTTC	CASSFLAGVVYEQYF
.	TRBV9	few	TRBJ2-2	TGTGCCAGCAGCGTAGCCCCGGGACCCGACACCGGGGAGCTGTTTTTT	CASSVAPGPDTGELFF
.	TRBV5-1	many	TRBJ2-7	TGCGCCAGCAGCTTGGCCGTGGGTAGAACCTCCTACGAGCAGTACTTC	CASSLAVGRTSYEQYF
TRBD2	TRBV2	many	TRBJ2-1	TGTGCCAGCAGTGAAGGCCTAGCGGGCTACAATGAGCAGTTCTTC	CASSEGLAGYNEQFF
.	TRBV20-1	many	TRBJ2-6	TGCAGTGTCCAGGTCGGGGCTGGGGCCAACGTCCTGACTTTC	CSVQVGAGANVLTF
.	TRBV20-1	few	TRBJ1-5	TGCAGTGCTCCGAGGGAGAATAATCAGCCCCAGCATTTT	CSAPRENNQPQHF
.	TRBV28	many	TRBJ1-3	TGTGCCAGCAGTGGCGGGACACCTGGAAACACCATATATTTT	CASSGGTPGNTIYF
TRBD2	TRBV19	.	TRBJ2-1	TGTGCCAGTAGCAAGACTAGCGGGATTGGAGATGAGCAGTTCTTC	CASSKTSGIGDEQFF
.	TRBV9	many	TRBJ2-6	TGTGCCAGCAGCGTAGATCGGGAGTCTGGGGCCAACGTCCTGACTTTC	CASSVDRESGANVLTF
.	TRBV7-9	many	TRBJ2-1	TGTATCGGCCAGGGGACCTACAATGAGCAGTTCTTC	CIGQGTYNEQFF
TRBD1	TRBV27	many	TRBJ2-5	TGTGCCAGCAGTTTATCCGGGACAGGTGGTTGGACCCAGTACTTC	CASSLSGTGGWTQYF
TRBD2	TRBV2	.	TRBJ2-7	TGTGCCAGCAGGGGGACTAGCGGGGGGTCCCCGGGGCAGTACTTC	CASRGTSGGSPGQYF
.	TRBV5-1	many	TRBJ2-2	TGCGCCAGCAGTTACCAACAGACAGCGAACACCGGGGAGCTGTTTTTT	CASSYQQTANTGELFF
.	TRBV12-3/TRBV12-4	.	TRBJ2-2	TGTGCCAGCAGTTTACTGGCTGGGACTGCTATCGGGGAGCTGTTTTTT	CASSLLAGTAIGELFF
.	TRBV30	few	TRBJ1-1	TGTGCCTGGAGTGTAGGCCTTGGGACTGAAGCTTTCTTT	CAWSVGLGTEAFF
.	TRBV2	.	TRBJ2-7	TGTGCCAGCAGTGAGAGACTTGGTTTCCTGGCCGAGCAGTACTTC	CASSERLGFLAEQYF
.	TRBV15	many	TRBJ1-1	TGTGCCACCAGCAGAGATGTTGCCTCGGGCGCTGAAGCTTTCTTT	CATSRDVASGAEAFF
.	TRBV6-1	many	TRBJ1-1	TGTGCCAGCGTTCGGGGGACTGAAGCTTTCTTT	CASVRGTEAFF
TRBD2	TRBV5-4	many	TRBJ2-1	TGTGCCAGCAGCTTGAAATGGACTAGCGGGAGTAGGGTGAGGGACAATGAGCAGTTCTTC	CASSLKWTSGSRVRDNEQFF
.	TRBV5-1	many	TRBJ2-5	TGTGCCAGCAGCCCGGACCGCCAAGAGACCCAGTACTTC	CASSPDRQETQYF
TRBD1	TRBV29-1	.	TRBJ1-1	TGCAGCGTTGGCAGGGGGAATATGAACACTGAAGCTTTCTTT	CSVGRGNMNTEAFF